A selection of T cell receptor beta chains follows, all from one sample in a study of CD8 T cells in ankylosing spondylitis. TCRdb fed the 5' RACE reads into MiXCR, producing one record per CDR3 protein. The sample holds 150,000 to 250,000 distinct CDR3 sequences, around 13% seen once. The material sequenced was blood, either unsorted or a sorted T cell fraction (not recorded which). The source is a male donor with ankylosing spondylitis or in good health (not recorded which). CDR3s include the opening cysteine and the closing phenylalanine or tryptophan. D genes are given only for firm matches. The listing skips clone size in some rows; elsewhere it reads once, few, many or a size class.

V	J	size	D	CDR3	DNA
TRBV7-7	TRBJ2-7	.	TRBD1	CASSLTGTGVSYEQYF	TGTGCCAGCAGCCTTACCGGGACAGGGGTCTCCTACGAGCAGTACTTC
TRBV6-6	TRBJ2-7	few	.	CASSYSLVGEQYF	TGTGCCAGCAGTTACTCATTGGTGGGCGAGCAGTACTTC
TRBV11-2	TRBJ2-1	.	TRBD2	CASSSAGWNEQFF	TGTGCCAGCAGCTCAGCGGGATGGAATGAGCAGTTCTTC
TRBV2	TRBJ2-7	.	.	CASSGGRLSYEQYF	TGTGCCAGCAGTGGAGGGAGGCTCTCCTACGAGCAGTACTTC
TRBV5-1	TRBJ1-2	few	TRBD1	CASSLEQGAEGYTF	TGCGCCAGCAGCTTGGAGCAGGGGGCGGAGGGCTACACCTTC
TRBV14	TRBJ2-7	few	TRBD1	CASSQSGRTGSSYEQYF	TGTGCCAGCAGCCAATCAGGGAGGACAGGGAGTTCCTACGAGCAGTACTTC
TRBV11-2	TRBJ1-3	few	.	CASSLAGGSGNTIYF	TGTGCCAGCAGCTTAGCTGGGGGCTCTGGAAACACCATATATTTT
TRBV15	TRBJ2-7	few	.	CATSTGYSYEQYF	TGTGCCACCAGCACGGGTTACTCCTACGAGCAGTACTTC
TRBV20-1	TRBJ2-1	few	.	CSARFRDSYNEQFF	TGCAGTGCTAGGTTCCGGGACTCCTACAATGAGCAGTTCTTC
TRBV20-1	TRBJ1-1	large	.	CSARVDGVLNTEAFF	TGCAGTGCTAGGGTCGACGGAGTACTGAACACTGAAGCTTTCTTT
TRBV30	TRBJ2-3	few	.	CAWSKTVEPTDTQYF	TGTGCCTGGAGCAAGACAGTGGAGCCCACAGATACGCAGTATTTT
TRBV6-4	TRBJ2-1	many	.	CASSDSSTASYNEQFF	TGTGCCAGCAGTGACTCGAGTACAGCCTCCTACAATGAGCAGTTCTTC
TRBV5-1	TRBJ1-2	many	.	CASSSDSYGYTF	TGCGCCAGCAGCTCTGACAGCTATGGCTACACCTTC
TRBV27	TRBJ2-1	.	.	CASSLTSSSSYNEQFF	TGTGCCAGCAGTTTAACTAGCAGTAGCTCCTACAATGAGCAGTTCTTC
TRBV7-9	TRBJ2-7	.	.	CASSLARNEQYF	TGTGCCAGCAGCTTAGCGCGGAATGAGCAGTACTTC
TRBV27	TRBJ2-7	.	.	CASRTGLPWAEQYF	TGTGCCAGCAGGACAGGACTTCCTTGGGCCGAGCAGTACTTC
TRBV4-2	TRBJ2-2	few	TRBD2	CASSQEGTSGINTGELFF	TGTGCCAGCAGCCAAGAGGGAACTAGCGGGATTAACACCGGGGAGCTGTTTTTT
TRBV4-2	TRBJ2-7	many	TRBD2	CASSQEGLAGGPDEQYF	TGTGCCAGCAGCCAAGAAGGGCTAGCGGGAGGGCCAGACGAGCAGTACTTC
TRBV11-1	TRBJ1-1	.	.	CASSLTPFWGFKNTEAFF	TGTGCCAGCAGCTTAACGCCATTTTGGGGATTTAAGAACACTGAAGCTTTCTTT
TRBV3-1	TRBJ1-1	.	.	CASSQDSPTEAFF	TGTGCCAGCAGCCAAGACAGCCCCACTGAAGCTTTCTTT
TRBV2	TRBJ2-5	few	TRBD1	CASKGGQGARETQYF	TGTGCCAGCAAGGGAGGACAGGGAGCGAGGGAGACCCAGTACTTC
TRBV27	TRBJ2-5	.	.	CASSPRPYAGHETQYF	TGTGCCAGCAGTCCCCGACCCTACGCGGGGCATGAGACCCAGTACTTC
TRBV12-3/TRBV12-4	TRBJ2-1	many	.	CASSSDDETRNNEQFF	TGTGCCAGCAGTTCAGACGATGAGACTAGGAACAATGAGCAGTTCTTC
TRBV7-9	TRBJ2-7	.	.	CAIPLGGEQYF	TGTGCCATCCCCCTTGGTGGCGAGCAGTACTTC
TRBV4-1	TRBJ2-5	.	.	CASSQEGLKETQYF	TGCGCCAGCAGCCAAGAGGGACTTAAAGAGACCCAGTACTTC
TRBV3-1	TRBJ2-3	.	TRBD2	CASSPWTSGTDTQYF	TGTGCCAGCAGCCCTTGGACTAGCGGCACAGATACGCAGTATTTT
TRBV29-1	TRBJ2-7	.	.	CSARAPYEQYF	TGCAGCGCCCGGGCGCCCTACGAGCAGTACTTC
TRBV7-8	TRBJ2-5	few	TRBD2	CASSHLAGVSQETQYF	TGTGCCAGCAGCCACCTAGCGGGGGTCTCCCAAGAGACCCAGTACTTC
TRBV20-1	TRBJ2-1	.	.	CSARARGVDEQFF	TGCAGTGCTAGGGCACGAGGGGTCGATGAGCAGTTCTTC
TRBV25-1	TRBJ2-5	many	.	CASRGLTVQETQYF	TGTGCCAGCAGGGGCCTGACAGTTCAAGAGACCCAGTACTTC
TRBV6-2/TRBV6-3	TRBJ2-1	.	.	CASSLGGKGSDEQFF	TGTGCCAGCAGCCTTGGTGGGAAGGGTTCAGATGAGCAGTTCTTC
TRBV29-1	TRBJ1-1	.	.	CSVEPGGGKNTEAFF	TGCAGCGTCGAACCAGGCGGGGGGAAGAACACTGAAGCTTTCTTT
TRBV11-2	TRBJ1-1	many	.	CASSLVEGTGLNTEAFF	TGTGCCAGCAGCTTAGTTGAGGGTACAGGGTTGAACACTGAAGCTTTCTTT
TRBV19	TRBJ2-1	.	TRBD2	CASSIGISGSSYNEQFF	TGTGCCAGTAGTATAGGGATTAGCGGGAGCTCCTACAATGAGCAGTTCTTC
TRBV7-9	TRBJ2-1	.	.	CASSPAGGPSYNEQFF	TGTGCCAGCAGCCCCGCCGGGGGGCCCTCATACAATGAGCAGTTCTTC
TRBV5-6	TRBJ2-7	.	TRBD2	CASSLGGSGSYEQYF	TGTGCCAGCAGCTTGGGCGGGAGTGGATCCTACGAGCAGTACTTC
TRBV29-1	TRBJ2-7	few	TRBD2	CSVEDPSGFPYEQYF	TGCAGCGTTGAAGACCCTAGCGGGTTTCCCTACGAGCAGTACTTC
TRBV12-3/TRBV12-4	TRBJ2-7	few	.	CASSHSTGLRGDEQYF	TGTGCCAGCAGTCACTCCACAGGGCTCCGAGGGGACGAGCAGTACTTC
TRBV7-9	TRBJ2-2	.	TRBD1	CASSLTGQGFWTGELFF	TGTGCCAGCAGCTTAACCGGACAGGGATTTTGGACCGGGGAGCTGTTTTTT
TRBV25-1	TRBJ2-7	few	TRBD1	CASGDRGWVEQYF	TGTGCCAGCGGGGACAGGGGATGGGTCGAGCAGTACTTC
TRBV4-1	TRBJ1-2	few	.	CASSQLLGSGYGYTF	TGCGCCAGCAGCCAACTCCTGGGAAGCGGCTATGGCTACACCTTC
TRBV12-3/TRBV12-4	TRBJ1-1	many	TRBD1	CASSFPGTGGETEAFF	TGTGCCAGCAGTTTCCCTGGGACAGGGGGCGAAACTGAAGCTTTCTTT
TRBV20-1	TRBJ1-2	many	.	CSALRDYGYTF	TGCAGTGCTTTAAGGGATTATGGCTACACCTTC
TRBV27	TRBJ2-7	.	TRBD2	CASSSGLAGMYEQYF	TGTGCCAGCAGTTCCGGACTAGCGGGAATGTACGAGCAGTACTTC
TRBV13	TRBJ2-7	.	.	CASSLGQRGRTYEQYF	TGTGCCAGCAGCTTAGGTCAACGGGGAAGGACCTACGAGCAGTACTTC
TRBV5-6	TRBJ2-7	few	.	CASSSRTEYEQYF	TGTGCCAGCAGCTCCCGGACTGAGTACGAGCAGTACTTC
TRBV18	TRBJ2-1	few	.	CASSPLQPGINEQFF	TGTGCCAGCTCACCACTTCAACCGGGGATCAATGAGCAGTTCTTC
TRBV6-1	TRBJ1-6	few	.	CASSVTVDSLLYSPLHF	TGTGCCAGCAGTGTCACCGTGGACAGCCTTTTGTATTCACCCCTCCACTTT
TRBV6-1	TRBJ2-7	few	.	CASSEFGQFSTYEQYF	TGTGCCAGCAGTGAATTTGGGCAGTTTTCAACCTACGAGCAGTACTTC
TRBV11-3	TRBJ1-1	few	TRBD1	CASSMGQTPGEAFF	TGTGCCAGCAGCATGGGACAGACTCCAGGTGAAGCTTTCTTT
TRBV9	TRBJ1-2	.	.	CASSVGREESNYGYTF	TGTGCCAGCAGCGTAGGCAGGGAGGAATCTAACTATGGCTACACCTTC
TRBV13	TRBJ2-7	few	.	CASSLGRGKSLEQYF	TGTGCCAGCAGCTTAGGGCGAGGAAAATCCCTCGAGCAGTACTTC
TRBV29-1	TRBJ1-1	few	.	CSVDPMNTEAFF	TGCAGCGTTGACCCGATGAACACTGAAGCTTTCTTT
TRBV9	TRBJ2-1	.	TRBD2	CASSVRLAGDPDNEQFF	TGTGCCAGCAGCGTCCGCCTTGCGGGGGATCCCGACAATGAGCAGTTCTTC